This is a list of T cell receptor beta chains from one sample in a study of shared clonotypes between healthy human individuals. Libraries were prepared by immunoSEQ multiplex PCR; TCRdb keeps only in-frame clonotypes and omits some of them. The sample shows roughly 2.1 million clones, approximately 94% of them seen only once. Sequenced: naive CD8+ T cells from PBMCs. These receptor sequences come from a man aged 18 to 30 in good health. Some clones in this sample may be carry-over from other donors' samples. CDR3s include the opening cysteine and the closing phenylalanine or tryptophan. Each record gives: V gene, clone size, D gene, J gene, CDR3 DNA, CDR3 protein. D genes are given only for firm matches. Expanded clones are given a class, and other clones once, few, many or no size at all.

V: TRBV27; size: .; D: TRBD2; J: TRBJ2-1; DNA: TGTGCCAGCAGCCCCCCGGGGGGGCAAAGCTACAATGAGCAGTTCTTC; CDR3: CASSPPGGQSYNEQFF
V: TRBV7-9; size: .; D: .; J: TRBJ2-3; DNA: TGTGCCAGCAGCTTAGTTGTAGATACGCAGTATTTT; CDR3: CASSLVVDTQYF
V: TRBV19; size: once; D: .; J: TRBJ1-1; DNA: TGTGCCAGTAGTATAGATCGGGCAGGTTCCACTGAAGCTTTCTTT; CDR3: CASSIDRAGSTEAFF
V: TRBV4-1; size: .; D: TRBD2; J: TRBJ2-2; DNA: TGCGCCAGCAGCCAAGTTGCTAGCGGGTCTACCGGGGAGCTGTTTTTT; CDR3: CASSQVASGSTGELFF
V: TRBV28; size: .; D: .; J: TRBJ2-7; DNA: TGTGCCAGCAGTTTCTCCCAGCGGGCCGATTACGAGCAGTACTTC; CDR3: CASSFSQRADYEQYF
V: TRBV19; size: .; D: .; J: TRBJ1-5; DNA: TGTGCCAGTAGTATTATAGGGGCAAATCAGCCCCAGCATTTT; CDR3: CASSIIGANQPQHF
V: TRBV5-8; size: once; D: TRBD2; J: TRBJ2-1; DNA: TGTGCCAGCAGCTATGCTAGCGGGAGGGGGAATGAGCAGTTCTTC; CDR3: CASSYASGRGNEQFF
V: TRBV2; size: .; D: TRBD1; J: TRBJ1-2; DNA: TGTGCCAGCAGTGAAGCGCTTCGGGACAGGGTCTATGGCTACACCTTC; CDR3: CASSEALRDRVYGYTF
V: TRBV5-1; size: .; D: .; J: TRBJ2-7; DNA: TGCGCCAGCAGCTTGAGGCCAGACGACGAGCAGTACTTC; CDR3: CASSLRPDDEQYF
V: TRBV9; size: .; D: TRBD2; J: TRBJ2-5; DNA: TGTGCCAGCAGCGTAGATGGTAGCGGGATATGGGAGACCCAGTACTTC; CDR3: CASSVDGSGIWETQYF
V: TRBV28; size: .; D: .; J: TRBJ2-1; DNA: TGTGCCAGCAGTTTAATAGTATTGTCCGGCGGGGCAGGGGGTGAGCAGTTCTTC; CDR3: CASSLIVLSGGAGGEQFF
V: TRBV5-6; size: .; D: TRBD2; J: TRBJ2-7; DNA: TGTGCCAGCAGCTTGGGTACTAGCGGATCCTACGAGCAGTACTTC; CDR3: CASSLGTSGSYEQYF
V: TRBV9; size: once; D: TRBD2; J: TRBJ2-1; DNA: TGTGCCAGCAGCGCCCAGGGACTAGCGCTAACCTACAATGAGCAGTTCTTC; CDR3: CASSAQGLALTYNEQFF
V: TRBV7-2; size: .; D: .; J: TRBJ2-7; DNA: TGTGCCAGCAGCTTAGGTGATCCCCCCTACGAGCAGTACTTC; CDR3: CASSLGDPPYEQYF
V: TRBV5-1; size: .; D: .; J: TRBJ2-2; DNA: TGCGCCAGCAGCTTGTTGGCCAGGGGCCGAGACACCGGGGAGCTGTTTTTT; CDR3: CASSLLARGRDTGELFF
V: TRBV9; size: .; D: .; J: TRBJ2-5; DNA: TGTGCCAGCAGCTCCCCGGGGGGCGGTGAGACCCAGTACTTC; CDR3: CASSSPGGGETQYF
V: TRBV28; size: .; D: .; J: TRBJ1-4; DNA: TGTGCCAGCAGTTTATCGGGTATCGGGGGGCTCGATGAAAAACTGTTTTTT; CDR3: CASSLSGIGGLDEKLFF
V: TRBV19; size: .; D: TRBD1; J: TRBJ2-7; DNA: TGTGCCAGTAGTGCCACAGGGGCCGCCGGGGAGCAGTACTTC; CDR3: CASSATGAAGEQYF
V: TRBV21-1; size: few; D: .; J: TRBJ1-5; DNA: TGTGCCAGCAGGGCAATGCCCAATCAGCCCCAGCATTTT; CDR3: CASRAMPNQPQHF
V: TRBV6-5; size: .; D: .; J: TRBJ1-5; DNA: TGTGCCAGCAGTTACGGCTTGGACGGCAATCAGCCCCAGCATTTT; CDR3: CASSYGLDGNQPQHF
V: TRBV27; size: .; D: TRBD2; J: TRBJ2-3; DNA: TGTGCCAGCAGTCGAACCCTAGCGGGAGGGCCAGATACGCAGTATTTT; CDR3: CASSRTLAGGPDTQYF
V: TRBV7-9; size: .; D: TRBD1; J: TRBJ1-1; DNA: TGTGCCAGCAGCTTAGACACTGACAGGGGGAACACTGAAGCTTTCTTT; CDR3: CASSLDTDRGNTEAFF
V: TRBV9; size: .; D: TRBD1; J: TRBJ1-1; DNA: TGTGCCAGCAGCGTGTCCCGGACAGGTAACACTGAAGCTTTCTTT; CDR3: CASSVSRTGNTEAFF
V: TRBV27; size: .; D: TRBD1; J: TRBJ2-1; DNA: TGTGCCAGCAGTTTACAGGGGGCCTACAATGAGCAGTTCTTC; CDR3: CASSLQGAYNEQFF
V: TRBV29-1; size: .; D: .; J: TRBJ2-2; DNA: TGCAGCGCAGGGGGGGGGACCGGGGAGCTGTTTTTT; CDR3: CSAGGGTGELFF
V: TRBV19; size: .; D: TRBD2; J: TRBJ2-7; DNA: TGTGCCAGTACCCCTTCGCAGGGAGGGTTCTACGAGCAGTACTTC; CDR3: CASTPSQGGFYEQYF
V: TRBV18; size: few; D: .; J: TRBJ1-1; DNA: TGTGCCAGCTCCCCAAGCGGTGGACAGAATGAAGCTTTCTTT; CDR3: CASSPSGGQNEAFF
V: TRBV9; size: once; D: TRBD2; J: TRBJ2-1; DNA: TGTGCCAGCAGCGTAGATCCTAGCGGAAACGCCTACAATGAGCAGTTCTTC; CDR3: CASSVDPSGNAYNEQFF
V: TRBV6-6; size: few; D: TRBD1; J: TRBJ1-2; DNA: TGTGCCAGCAGAGACCGGGACAGGGGTATATATGGCTACACCTTC; CDR3: CASRDRDRGIYGYTF
V: TRBV7-9; size: .; D: TRBD2; J: TRBJ2-1; DNA: TGTGCCAGCAGCCGATCCGAGGGACTATACAATTGGGAGCAGTTCTTC; CDR3: CASSRSEGLYNWEQFF
V: TRBV27; size: .; D: .; J: TRBJ2-7; DNA: TGTGCCAGCAGTTTCCCGGGGACCGAGCAGTACTTC; CDR3: CASSFPGTEQYF
V: TRBV4-3; size: .; D: TRBD1; J: TRBJ2-3; DNA: TGCGCCAGCAGCCAAGCGGCTCAGACAGGGGGGGACACAGATACGCAGTATTTT; CDR3: CASSQAAQTGGDTDTQYF
V: TRBV27; size: .; D: .; J: TRBJ1-5; DNA: TGTGCCAGCAGTTTATATTATAATCAGCCCCAGCATTTT; CDR3: CASSLYYNQPQHF
V: TRBV2; size: .; D: .; J: TRBJ1-1; DNA: TGTGCCAGCAGAAGGGATCGGGGGGCACGTACTGAAGCTTTCTTT; CDR3: CASRRDRGARTEAFF
V: TRBV7-2; size: .; D: .; J: TRBJ2-7; DNA: TGTGCCAGCAGCCGCGGGTTGAGAGTCGAGCAGTACTTC; CDR3: CASSRGLRVEQYF
V: TRBV7-9; size: .; D: .; J: TRBJ2-6; DNA: TGTGCCAGCAGCTCCCATCAGGGGCGTTGGAACTCTGGGGCCAACGTCCTGACTTTC; CDR3: CASSSHQGRWNSGANVLTF
V: TRBV9; size: once; D: TRBD1; J: TRBJ2-1; DNA: TGTGCCAGCAGCGTGAGAACGTACCGGGACAGGGATGATGAGCAGTTCTTC; CDR3: CASSVRTYRDRDDEQFF
V: TRBV18; size: .; D: .; J: TRBJ1-2; DNA: TGTGCCAGCTCACCCTCGGACAGCGGTTTCAATAACTATGGCTACACCTTC; CDR3: CASSPSDSGFNNYGYTF
V: TRBV28; size: .; D: .; J: TRBJ2-3; DNA: TGTGCCAGCAGTTTTAGGGGGGCCGATACGCAGTATTTT; CDR3: CASSFRGADTQYF
V: TRBV7-8; size: .; D: .; J: TRBJ1-2; DNA: TGTGCCAGCTACCCGGGTTCCGTCCGCTATGGCTACACCTTC; CDR3: CASYPGSVRYGYTF
V: TRBV27; size: .; D: TRBD1; J: TRBJ2-3; DNA: TGTGCCAGCAGTTCTTTGGCTCGGTTGGGGACAGGCACAGATACGCAGTATTTT; CDR3: CASSSLARLGTGTDTQYF
V: TRBV11-2; size: .; D: .; J: TRBJ2-7; DNA: TGTGCCAGCAGATATGAAGGGTGGGAGCAGTACTTC; CDR3: CASRYEGWEQYF
V: TRBV29-1; size: .; D: .; J: TRBJ2-1; DNA: TGCAGCGTTGAAGATCGCCGATTCAATGAGCAGTTCTTC; CDR3: CSVEDRRFNEQFF
V: TRBV7-7; size: .; D: .; J: TRBJ2-3; DNA: TGTGCCAGCAGCCCAAACGAAGGATCAGGGCTCCCAGATACGCAGTATTTT; CDR3: CASSPNEGSGLPDTQYF
V: TRBV14; size: .; D: .; J: TRBJ2-7; DNA: TGTGCCAGCAGCCAATCCGTGACGTACGAGCAGTACTTC; CDR3: CASSQSVTYEQYF
V: TRBV13; size: once; D: .; J: TRBJ1-3; DNA: TGTGCCAGCAGTTATCACCCCCGGGACAACTCTGGAAACACCATATATTTT; CDR3: CASSYHPRDNSGNTIYF
V: TRBV5-1; size: .; D: .; J: TRBJ2-3; DNA: TGCGCCAGCAGCTTGTCCAGCACAGATACGCAGTATTTT; CDR3: CASSLSSTDTQYF